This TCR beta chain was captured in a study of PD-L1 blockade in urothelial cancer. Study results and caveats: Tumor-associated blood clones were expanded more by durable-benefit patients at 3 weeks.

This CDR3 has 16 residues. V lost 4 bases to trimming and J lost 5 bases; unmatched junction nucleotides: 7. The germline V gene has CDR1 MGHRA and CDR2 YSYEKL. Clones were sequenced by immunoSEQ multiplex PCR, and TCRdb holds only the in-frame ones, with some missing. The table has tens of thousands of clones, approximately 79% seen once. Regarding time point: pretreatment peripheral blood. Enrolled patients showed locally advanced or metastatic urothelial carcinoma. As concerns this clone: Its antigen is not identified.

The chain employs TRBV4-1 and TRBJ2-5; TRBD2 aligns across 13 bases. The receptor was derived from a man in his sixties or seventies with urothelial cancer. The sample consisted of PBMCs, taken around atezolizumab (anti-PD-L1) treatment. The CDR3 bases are TGCGCCAGCAGCCTCGGACTAGCGGGAGTTAGTGAGACCCAGTACTTC. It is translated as CASSLGLAGVSETQYF.